Listed below are T cell receptor beta chains from one sample, sequenced in a study of siplizumab effects on memory and regulatory T cells. Clones were sequenced by immunoSEQ multiplex PCR, and TCRdb holds only the in-frame ones, with some missing. The table records 70,000 to 95,000 clones, more than 95% of them present only once. The sequenced material came from naive CD4+ T cells sorted from blood. The receptors were gathered from a human donor in good health. Each CDR3 is given with its conserved first and last residue. The D gene is left open where the match is weak. Clone size is given for some rows only: seen once, a few or many times, or a class if the clone is expanded.

d_call	v_call	clone_size	j_call	cdr3_length	cdr3_nt	cdr3_aa
TRBD2	TRBV10-2	NA	TRBJ2-7	16	TGCGCCAGCAGCCACAACGGAGCGGGGGGTACCTACGAGCAGTACTTC	CASSHNGAGGTYEQYF
TRBD2	TRBV5-8	NA	TRBJ2-7	13	TGTGCCAGCAGCTCCTGGGGGGGATACGAGCAGTACTTC	CASSSWGGYEQYF
NA	TRBV19	NA	TRBJ2-6	19	TGTGCCAGTAGTTCCCCCGGGACATCCCTCGTTGCTGGGGCCAACGTCCTGACTTTC	CASSSPGTSLVAGANVLTF
NA	TRBV6-6	once	TRBJ2-7	14	TGTGCCAGCAGGTATACTGACGGGTCCTACGAGCAGTACTTC	CASRYTDGSYEQYF
NA	TRBV27	NA	TRBJ1-2	15	TGTGCCAGCAGTTTAAGCACAGGATCGGGCTATGGCTACACCTTC	CASSLSTGSGYGYTF
NA	TRBV11-2	NA	TRBJ1-6	16	TGTGCCAGCAGCATCGACTCTAGCTCCTATAATTCACCCCTCCACTTT	CASSIDSSSYNSPLHF
NA	TRBV4-1	NA	TRBJ2-1	14	TGCGCCAGCAGCCAAGATCCACGGCGACAAGAGCAGTTCTTC	CASSQDPRRQEQFF
NA	TRBV6-6	NA	TRBJ1-2	13	TGTGCCAGCAGAGAAAGGCAGATGAATGGCTACACCTTC	CASRERQMNGYTF
NA	TRBV7-9	NA	TRBJ2-7	11	TGTGCCAGCAGCAAGGGCTACGAGCAGTACTTC	CASSKGYEQYF
NA	TRBV25-1	NA	TRBJ2-7	11	TGTGCCAGCAAATCCTCCTACGAGCAGTACTTC	CASKSSYEQYF
NA	TRBV18	NA	TRBJ2-5	14	TGTGCCAGCTCACCTACGTTATCCCAAGAGACCCAGTACTTC	CASSPTLSQETQYF
NA	TRBV6-5	NA	TRBJ2-7	13	TGTGCCAGCAGTCCCGGGACCCCCTACGAGCAGTACTTC	CASSPGTPYEQYF
NA	TRBV6-5	NA	TRBJ1-1	11	TGTGCCAGCAGTCGTTCCGCTGAAGCTTTCTTT	CASSRSAEAFF
TRBD2	TRBV4-2	NA	TRBJ2-5	16	TGTGCCAGCAGCCAATCCCTAGCGGGGGAAGGAGAGACCCAGTACTTC	CASSQSLAGEGETQYF
TRBD1	TRBV28	once	TRBJ2-7	15	TGTGCCAGCAGCCAAATGACAGGGTTCCCCTACGAGCAGTACTTC	CASSQMTGFPYEQYF
NA	TRBV6-5	NA	TRBJ1-2	13	TGTGCCAGCAGGGGGGGGGTAACCTATGGCTACACCTTC	CASRGGVTYGYTF
NA	TRBV14	NA	TRBJ1-2	13	TGTGCCAGCAGCCAAGATATTACGGGACCCCACACCTTC	CASSQDITGPHTF
TRBD1	TRBV19	NA	TRBJ1-1	13	TGTGCCAGTAGTTCACAGGGGGGCACTGAAGCTTTCTTT	CASSSQGGTEAFF
NA	TRBV2	NA	TRBJ2-3	14	TGTGCCAGCAGTGGGGGTAGGGTGGCAGATACGCAGTATTTT	CASSGGRVADTQYF
TRBD2	TRBV7-2	NA	TRBJ2-1	15	TGTGCCAGCAGCTTAAGCGGGGGGGTCTATGGTGAGCAGTTCTTC	CASSLSGGVYGEQFF
NA	TRBV5-1	NA	TRBJ2-5	13	TGCGCCAGCAGGAACCAGTACCAAGAGACCCAGTACTTC	CASRNQYQETQYF
TRBD1	TRBV7-9	NA	TRBJ2-5	14	TGTGCCAGCAGCGCACCGGACAGGGGGTTGCCCCAGTACTTC	CASSAPDRGLPQYF
NA	TRBV5-1	NA	TRBJ1-3	14	TGCGCCAGCAGCCTAGGGTATTCTGGAAACACCATATATTTT	CASSLGYSGNTIYF
NA	TRBV6-1	NA	TRBJ1-1	16	TGTGCCAGCAGTGAAGGGGGGAGGGGATACGACACTGAAGCTTTCTTT	CASSEGGRGYDTEAFF
TRBD2	TRBV6-5	NA	TRBJ2-5	16	TGTGCCAGCAGTTCCTCTTCACTAGCGGTGGGAGAGACCCAGTACTTC	CASSSSSLAVGETQYF
TRBD1	TRBV25-1	NA	TRBJ1-3	16	TGTGCCAGCAGCCGACAGGGGAGAGGGGAAAGAAACACCATATATTTT	CASSRQGRGERNTIYF
NA	TRBV19	NA	TRBJ2-3	16	TGTGCCAGTAAGGGGGGGCGAGCGGGACCCACAGATACGCAGTATTTT	CASKGGRAGPTDTQYF
TRBD2	TRBV5-4	NA	TRBJ2-1	15	TGTGCCAGCAGCTTGTCTAGCGGGACTTACAATGAGCAGTTCTTC	CASSLSSGTYNEQFF
TRBD1	TRBV15	NA	TRBJ2-3	15	TGTGCCACCAGCGTCAGGACAGGGCCCACAGATACGCAGTATTTT	CATSVRTGPTDTQYF
NA	TRBV10-3	NA	TRBJ2-5	15	TGTGCCATCAATGGCGTTCCAGAACTTCAAGAGACCCAGTACTTC	CAINGVPELQETQYF
NA	TRBV4-2	NA	TRBJ2-3	15	TGTGCCAGCAGCCAACCCGAGACATCGGCAAATACGCAGTATTTT	CASSQPETSANTQYF
NA	TRBV5-6	NA	TRBJ1-1	15	TGTGCCAGCAGCCCCCGACTGAACATGAACACTGAAGCTTTCTTT	CASSPRLNMNTEAFF
NA	TRBV6-6	NA	TRBJ1-2	13	TGTGCCAGCAGTTACTCCGCCTTCTATGGCTACACCTTC	CASSYSAFYGYTF
NA	TRBV28	NA	TRBJ2-2	14	TGTGCCAGCAGTTTACAGAGATACACCGGGGAGCTGTTTTTT	CASSLQRYTGELFF
NA	TRBV19	once	TRBJ1-5	17	TGTGCCAGTAGTCCTCGCTTCCAGGGGTCTACGGATCAGCCCCAGCATTTT	CASSPRFQGSTDQPQHF
NA	TRBV7-9	once	TRBJ1-2	14	TGTGCCAGCAGCCGTAACGGGGGGGACTATGGCTACACCTTC	CASSRNGGDYGYTF
NA	TRBV6-6	NA	TRBJ1-3	14	TGTGCCAGCAGTCCCAGGGCCTCTGGAAACACCATATATTTT	CASSPRASGNTIYF
NA	TRBV7-8	NA	TRBJ1-5	15	TGTGCCAGCAGCTGGACGGACAGCCGCAATCAGCCCCAGCATTTT	CASSWTDSRNQPQHF
NA	TRBV9	NA	TRBJ1-1	14	TGTGCCAGCAGCCTAGACAGGTTGAACACTGAAGCTTTCTTT	CASSLDRLNTEAFF
NA	TRBV5-1	NA	TRBJ1-6	16	TGCGCCAGCAGATCTACCGGGACACAATATAATTCACCCCTCCACTTT	CASRSTGTQYNSPLHF
TRBD2	TRBV5-4	NA	TRBJ2-5	13	TGTGCCGGGAGCGGGGAAAGCTGGGAGACCCAGTACTTC	CAGSGESWETQYF
NA	TRBV5-4	NA	TRBJ2-3	15	TGTGCCACTACGACTGGAGGGGGGGGCACAGATACGCAGTATTTT	CATTTGGGGTDTQYF
NA	TRBV5-1	NA	TRBJ2-7	14	TGCGCCAGCAGCTTGGCGCCGGGGGACTACGAGCAGTACTTC	CASSLAPGDYEQYF
NA	TRBV4-1	NA	TRBJ1-1	15	TGCGCCAGCAGCCACATAGGGGCCACGTTAACTGAAGCTTTCTTT	CASSHIGATLTEAFF
TRBD2	TRBV18	NA	TRBJ2-1	16	TGTGCCAGCTCAGGCTCCAGCGGGGGAAGGGGCGATGAGCAGTTCTTC	CASSGSSGGRGDEQFF
NA	TRBV11-2	NA	TRBJ1-5	14	TGTGCCAGCAGCTTCGGGGAGGGCAATCAGCCCCAGCATTTT	CASSFGEGNQPQHF
TRBD2	TRBV5-4	NA	TRBJ2-5	15	TGTGCCAGCAGCATTAGCGGGGGGGCCCAAGAGACCCAGTACTTC	CASSISGGAQETQYF
NA	TRBV5-4	NA	TRBJ1-3	15	TGTGCCAGCAGCTCGGCTGGTGGCTCTGGAAACACCATATATTTT	CASSSAGGSGNTIYF
TRBD1	TRBV5-4	NA	TRBJ1-1	14	TGTGCCAGCAGGGTCGGGACAGTGAACACTGAAGCTTTCTTT	CASRVGTVNTEAFF
NA	TRBV4-3	NA	TRBJ1-4	14	TGCGCCAGCAGCCCGAGGACTTTTGAAGAAAAACTGTTTTTT	CASSPRTFEEKLFF
NA	TRBV7-2	NA	TRBJ1-4	15	TGTGCCAGCAGCCAACATGGGAACCTTAATGAAAAACTGTTTTTT	CASSQHGNLNEKLFF
TRBD1	TRBV28	NA	TRBJ2-1	16	TGTGCCAGCAGTTCACAGGGGGCAGTTTTGAGCAATGAGCAGTTCTTC	CASSSQGAVLSNEQFF
NA	TRBV11-3	NA	TRBJ1-1	13	TGTGCCAGCAGTTACAGAGGGAACACTGAAGCTTTCTTT	CASSYRGNTEAFF
TRBD1	TRBV18	NA	TRBJ2-7	15	TGTGCCAGCTCACCACCCGGTGGACAGGCCTACGAGCAGTACTTC	CASSPPGGQAYEQYF
TRBD1	TRBV7-9	NA	TRBJ1-2	14	TGTGCCAGCAGCTTGGGGACAGGAGACTATGGCTACACCTTC	CASSLGTGDYGYTF